Listed here are 19 T cell receptor beta chains from one sample, sequenced in a study of T cells after yellow fever vaccination. Via MiXCR, TCRdb re-called the 5' RACE reads, giving one row per CDR3 protein. The sample lists 350,000 to 450,000 distinct CDR3 sequences, approximately 19% occurring once. The source was PBMCs, collected before the yellow fever booster vaccination. All receptors derive from a man aged 18 to 29 who received the YFV17D yellow fever vaccine.

The V and J genes are TRBV5-1 and TRBJ1-4, with TRBD1 identical over 12 bases. The CDR3 runs to 16 residues. V lost 0 bases to trimming and J lost 7 bases; unmatched junction nucleotides: 4. Germline V CDR1 and CDR2: SGHRS, YFSETQ. The DNA of the CDR3 is TGCGCCAGCAGCTTGGGCCTGGGACAGGGGGCTGAAAAACTGTTTTTT. Its protein product is CASSLGLGQGAEKLFF.

The chain recombines TRBV4-2 with TRBJ2-3; D might be TRBD1 or TRBD2, each matching 6 bases. CDR3 length equals 17 residues. The germline V gene has CDR1 LGHNA and CDR2 YNFKEQ. V gave up 3 bases and J gave up 3 bases, with 19 bases separating them. The CDR3 spells CASSHPGGGGRTDTQYF. The DNA for the CDR3 is TGTGCCAGCAGCCACCCCGGCGGAGGGGGGCGGACAGATACGCAGTATTTT.

The chain has TRBV20-1 and TRBJ2-5; possibly TRBD2 for D (6 bases). V was cut by 2 bases and J by 5 bases, with 15 bases left in between. The CDR3 length is 14 residues. Germline V gene lookup returns CDR1 DFQATT and CDR2 SNEGSKA (reference sequence). CDR3 sequence: CSARSVEGRETQYF. CDR3 DNA sequence: TGCAGTGCTAGAAGCGTGGAGGGGCGGGAGACCCAGTACTTC.

This clonotype has a handful of counts. V and J are TRBV20-1 and TRBJ2-1, with 7 nucleotides matching TRBD2. Germline CDR1 DFQATT, CDR2 SNEGSKA (reference sequence). The trim removed 1 base at V and 1 base at J, leaving 7 bases unmatched. The CDR3 has 16 amino acids. The CDR3 is CSARAPGGSSYNEQFF. The CDR3 bases are TGCAGTGCTAGAGCCCCCGGGGGGAGTTCCTACAATGAGCAGTTCTTC.

V gene TRBV5-1 combines with J gene TRBJ1-4; D may be TRBD1 (5 bases). The germline V and J ends were trimmed by 2 bases and 7 bases, with 12 bases remaining between them. The CDR3 runs to 14 residues. The V gene's germline CDR1 is SGHRS and CDR2 YFSETQ. The CDR3 coding sequence is TGCGCCAGCAGCTTAATGCAGGGTGGTGAAAAACTGTTTTTT. Translation: CASSLMQGGEKLFF.

V gene TRBV20-1 combines with J gene TRBJ2-1; D gene ambiguous. The CDR3 is made up of 11 amino acids. V gave up 7 bases and J gave up 3 bases, with 7 bases separating them. CDR1 is DFQATT and CDR2 is SNEGSKA in the germline V gene (reference sequence). The CDR3, as DNA: TGCAGTGTTCTCATCTACAATGAGCAGTTCTTC. This codes for CSVLIYNEQFF.

The chain uses TRBV12-3 or TRBV12-4 and TRBJ2-3; the D gene is possibly TRBD1 (8 bases). The CDR3 is made up of 16 amino acids. V was pared by 8 bases and J by 7 bases, with 25 bases between. The CDR3 sequence is CASAATTGGDTHTQYF. CDR3 DNA: TGTGCCAGCGCAGCAACCACAGGGGGGGACACTCATACGCAGTATTTT.

The chain combines TRBV5-1 with TRBJ2-5, with D possibly TRBD1 on 5 matching bases. V lost 2 bases and J 4 bases, leaving 6 bases between the germline ends. The CDR3 covers 12 residues. Germline V gene lookup returns CDR1 SGHRS and CDR2 YFSETQ. The DNA for the CDR3 is TGCGCCAGCAGCTTTCAGGGAGAGACCCAGTACTTC. Its protein is CASSFQGETQYF.

V usage is TRBV7-9 and J usage is TRBJ1-6, with 9 bases that match TRBD1. There are 15 residues in the CDR3. The junction had 4 bases not matched to a gene; V was cut back by 2 bases and J by 8 bases. CDR1 is SEHNR and CDR2 is FQNEAQ in the germline V gene (reference sequence). The CDR3 sequence is CASSLRGQGDSPLHF. CDR3 nucleotides: TGTGCCAGCAGCTTAAGGGGACAGGGAGATTCACCCCTCCACTTT. Supplemented by reference TRBV7-9 and TRBJ1-6, the full variable domain reads DTGVSQNPRHKITKRGQNVTFRCDPISEHNRLYWYRQTLGQGPEFLTYFQNEAQLEKSRLLSDRFSAERPKGSFSTLEIQRTEQGDSAMYLCASSLRGQGDSPLHFGNGTRLTVT.

This clonotype was recorded a few times. The gene calls are TRBV9 and TRBJ2-1; D is undetermined. The CDR3 is 12 residues long. Trimming cost V 0 bases and J 7 bases, with 5 bases left between them. Germline CDR1 reads SGDLS; CDR2 reads YYNGEE. The CDR3: CASSVGVNEQFF. CDR3 in DNA: TGTGCCAGCAGCGTAGGGGTTAATGAGCAGTTCTTC. Drawing the rest from reference TRBV9 and TRBJ2-1, the complete variable domain is DSGVTQTPKHLITATGQRVTLRCSPRSGDLSVYWYQQSLDQGLQFLIQYYNGEERAKGNILERFSAQQFPDLHSELNLSSLELGDSALYFCASSVGVNEQFFGPGTRLTVL.

The rearrangement links TRBV14 to TRBJ1-1; unclear D gene. The V gene's germline CDR1 is SGHDN and CDR2 FVKESK. V gave up 3 bases and J gave up 2 bases, with 16 bases separating them. The CDR3 is 16 amino acids. CDR3 protein: CASSQITSPKNTEAFF. In DNA, the CDR3 is TGTGCCAGCAGCCAGATCACTTCCCCCAAAAACACTGAAGCTTTCTTT.

In this sample, this clonotype turned up a few times. The chain is built from TRBV7-2 and TRBJ2-5; D is possibly TRBD1 (7 bases). The CDR3 loop spans 15 amino acids. With 6 bases removed from V and 5 bases from J, the gap between germline ends came to 19 bases. The germline gives CDR1 SGHTA, CDR2 FQGNSA. CDR3 sequence (DNA): TGTGCCAGCAGACCCAAACAGGGGAGGTGGGAGACCCAGTACTTC. Protein: CASRPKQGRWETQYF.

This clonotype was found a few times. This sequence joins TRBV7-9 and TRBJ1-2; TRBD1 is a possible D gene (5 bases). Trimming removed 5 bases at V and 5 bases at J, with 15 bases between. Looked up from germline, CDR1 is SEHNR and CDR2 is FQNEAQ (reference sequence). The CDR3 sequence is 14 residues long. The CDR3 is CASSRRVRDYGYTF. The CDR3, as DNA: TGTGCCAGCAGCCGACGGGTCAGGGATTATGGCTACACCTTC. The full variable domain, with the rest looked up from reference TRBV7-9 and TRBJ1-2, is DTGVSQNPRHKITKRGQNVTFRCDPISEHNRLYWYRQTLGQGPEFLTYFQNEAQLEKSRLLSDRFSAERPKGSFSTLEIQRTEQGDSAMYLCASSRRVRDYGYTFGSGTRLTVV.

The V and J genes are TRBV4-1 and TRBJ1-4; D gene ambiguous. V lost 0 bases and J 1 base, leaving 9 bases between the germline ends. The germline V gene encodes CDR1 MGHRA and CDR2 YSYEKL. The CDR3 covers 16 residues. This CDR3 is CASSQDGRLTNEKLFF. For the CDR3, the DNA is TGCGCCAGCAGCCAAGATGGACGGTTAACTAATGAAAAACTGTTTTTT.

This clonotype was detected a few times. The J gene is TRBJ2-1, the V gene TRBV20-1; no clear D gene. Trimming left V 0 bases short and J 3 bases short, with 6 bases between. CDR1 and CDR2 (germline): DFQATT, SNEGSKA (reference sequence). This CDR3 is built from 13 residues. CDR3 coding DNA: TGCAGTGCTAGAGAAACATTCTACAATGAGCAGTTCTTC. It encodes CSARETFYNEQFF.

The genes are TRBV18 and TRBJ2-3, with D possibly TRBD2 on 6 matching bases. The ends were cut back, 2 bases at V and 0 bases at J, with 15 bases in the middle. This CDR3 has 17 residues. The germline CDR1 and CDR2 sequences are KGHSH and LQKENI. CDR3 nucleotides: TGTGCCAGCTCACCAACACCCCTAGCGCTTAGCACAGATACGCAGTATTTT. Protein: CASSPTPLALSTDTQYF.

The table lists this clonotype with a few counts. The V gene is TRBV28, the J gene TRBJ2-7; 9 nucleotides align to TRBD1. This CDR3 has 14 residues. V gave up 6 bases and J gave up 6 bases; unmatched junction bases: 9. Germline CDR1 and CDR2: MDHEN and SYDVKM. The CDR3 nucleotides read TGTGCCAGCAGCCGGGACAGGGTTGCGTCCGAGCAGTACGTC. It is translated as CASSRDRVASEQYV.

The CDR3 protein is CASRVGQGFYNEQFF. The CDR3, as DNA: TGTGCCAGCAGGGTGGGACAGGGGTTCTACAATGAGCAGTTCTTC. This chain connects TRBV6-5 to TRBJ2-1; TRBD1 matches 10 bases. Germline trimming cut 6 bases from V and 3 bases from J; bases unmatched to any gene: 5. This CDR3 is built from 15 residues. Germline V gives CDR1 MNHEY, CDR2 SVGAGI.

This rearrangement joins TRBV10-3 to TRBJ2-5; TRBD2 agrees at 8 bases. The CDR3 sequence is 17 residues long. Trimming removed 2 bases from V and 7 bases from J; junction bases left unmatched: 15. Germline V gene sequence: CDR1 ENHRY, CDR2 SYGVKD. The CDR3 bases are TGTGCCATCAGTGAGCGACCCGCGGGGGGCCCCCGTCGGACCCAGTACTTC. Its protein product is CAISERPAGGPRRTQYF.